One sample yielded the 32 T cell receptor delta chains listed below, sequenced in a study of Vδ1+ human thymocytes. General study results and limits: Thymic TRG and TRD repertoires appeared highly polyclonal.

Extracted RNA was reverse transcribed into cDNA. CDR3 amplicons came from multiplex PCR with pooled V-gene forward and constant-region reverse primers. TCRdb fed the multiplex PCR reads to CATT. The repertoire holds roughly 50,000 delta-chain clones, with roughly 15% as singletons. Antigens of these TCRs are unknown. Material: Vdelta1+ gamma-delta thymocytes from the thymus. As for subset: FACS-sorted CD3+ TCRalphabeta- TCRVdelta1+ TCRVdelta2- thymocytes. The receptor set was obtained from a boy under two years old who had congenital heart surgery.

This clone was counted a few times. The chain is built from TRDV1 and TRDJ1; 11 bases are a match to TRDD3. The CDR3 runs 18 residues. Trimming at V came to 3 bases and at J to 3 bases, leaving 12 bases not matched to a gene. Germline V gives CDR1 TSWWSYY, CDR2 QGS. CDR3 bases: TGTGCTCTTGGGGACCTTTCTCCTGGGGGATACCTCGCCGATAAACTCATCTTT. Its protein product is CALGDLSPGGYLADKLIF.

V is TRDV1 and J is TRDJ1, with 7 positions matching TRDD3. Unmatched junction bases numbered 6, after V lost 0 bases and J lost 11 bases. Germline CDR1 TSWWSYY, CDR2 QGS. This CDR3 contains 13 residues. As DNA, the CDR3 is TGTGCTCTTGGGGAACTGGGGGATTTCAAGCTCATCTTT. It specifies CALGELGDFKLIF.

V gene TRDV1 combines with J gene TRDJ1; TRDD3 aligns across 10 bases. Trimming at V came to 2 bases and at J to 11 bases, leaving 5 bases not matched to a gene. The CDR3 consists of 13 residues. CDR1 and CDR2 (germline): TSWWSYY, QGS. CDR3 sequence (DNA): TGTGCTCTTGGGGAAACTGGGGGATTGATGCTCATCTTT. As protein: CALGETGGLMLIF.

The V call is TRDV1, the J call TRDJ4, with TRDD3 matching over 11 bases. Germline V gene sequence: CDR1 TSWWSYY, CDR2 QGS. The J segment lost 2 bases and the V segment lost 1 base, leaving 15 bases of the junction unmatched. CDR3 size: 19 residues. CDR3 region: CALGERVYGTGGYLRPLIF. In DNA form, the CDR3 reads TGTGCTCTTGGGGAACGGGTCTATGGTACTGGGGGATATCTAAGACCCCTGATCTTT.

The chain uses TRDV1 and TRDJ1; TRDD3 agrees at 7 bases. Trimming at V came to 2 bases and at J to 0 bases, leaving 18 bases not matched to a gene. Germline-derived CDR1 and CDR2 are TSWWSYY and QGS. CDR3 length: 20 amino acids. In DNA, the CDR3 is TGTGCTCTTGGGGAATCTTGCGAGGGTGGGGGAGCCATGTACACCGATAAACTCATCTTT. Translation: CALGESCEGGGAMYTDKLIF.

This clone has just a few counts. The chain couples TRDV1 to TRDJ1; 11 bases align to TRDD3. V shed 0 bases, J shed 2 bases, and the junction held 26 bases outside the gene matches. This CDR3 comprises 24 residues. Germline assignment: CDR1 TSWWSYY and CDR2 QGS. The CDR3 region has the DNA TGTGCTCTTGGGGAACTTGTTTGCGGGTTCCAATGTCCTGGGGGATACCTCTCGACCGATAAACTCATCTTT. Protein sequence: CALGELVCGFQCPGGYLSTDKLIF.

This clone was counted a few times. V and J are TRDV1 and TRDJ1; D may correspond to TRDD2 or TRDD3 (5 bases each). Trimming left V 2 bases short and J 1 base short, with 20 bases between. From germline, CDR1 is TSWWSYY and CDR2 QGS. This CDR3 has 18 residues. The CDR3 sequence is CALGEVPPRGDLTDKLIF. The CDR3 DNA is TGTGCTCTTGGGGAAGTTCCTCCTCGTGGGGACCTCACCGATAAACTCATCTTT.

The chain uses TRDV1 and TRDJ1, with TRDD3 identical over 8 bases. CDR1 and CDR2 (germline): TSWWSYY, QGS. The CDR3 is made up of 21 amino acids. Trimming cost V 0 bases and J 0 bases; bases outside gene matches: 18. CDR3: CALGELGASPGTGGYTDKLIF. CDR3 bases: TGTGCTCTTGGGGAACTTGGGGCCTCGCCAGGTACTGGGGGTTACACCGATAAACTCATCTTT.

This clone was counted between two and nine times. The rearrangement joins TRDV1 to TRDJ1, with TRDD3 identical over 10 bases. Looked up from germline, CDR1 is TSWWSYY and CDR2 is QGS. Trimming cost V 2 bases and J 0 bases; bases outside gene matches: 27. CDR3 length: 24 residues. The CDR3 protein is CALGETIVNLAPRGIRRYTDKLIF. The CDR3 DNA follows: TGTGCTCTTGGGGAAACCATCGTCAATTTAGCGCCCAGGGGGATACGTCGGTACACCGATAAACTCATCTTT.

This clone was seen only a few times. Other DNA sequences of this sample code for an identical CDR3. This chain connects TRDV2 to TRDJ1; 11 nucleotides align to TRDD3. J lost 9 bases, V lost 0 bases, and 20 bases had no gene match. This CDR3 comprises 19 residues. The V gene's germline CDR1 is GEAIGNYY and CDR2 EKD. This CDR3 is CACDTEPSSELLGDNELIF. The CDR3 DNA is TGTGCCTGTGACACCGAGCCTTCCTCCGAACTACTGGGGGATAATGAACTCATCTTT.

In this sample, this clone turned up a few times. This chain links TRDV1 with TRDJ1, with D perhaps TRDD3 (5 bases). The CDR3 loop spans 20 amino acids. V lost 2 bases to trimming and J lost 2 bases, with 27 bases between them. Per germline, CDR1 TSWWSYY and CDR2 QGS. The CDR3 coding sequence is TGTGCTCTTGGGGAATCTCACTACGAAAATGGGGACTTCAGGACCGATAAACTCATCTTT. Translating it yields CALGESHYENGDFRTDKLIF.

The genes are TRDV1 and TRDJ1; D may be TRDD3 (5 bases). CDR1 TSWWSYY and CDR2 QGS come from the germline V gene. The CDR3 is made up of 20 amino acids. Trimming left V 5 bases short and J 0 bases short, with 28 bases between. CDR3 sequence (DNA): TGTGCTCTTGGGTCTACCCCGGGGGGTCCCGCCGAGCTGTACACCGATAAACTCATCTTT. This codes for CALGSTPGGPAELYTDKLIF.

The rearrangement uses TRDV1 and TRDJ1; 9 positions match TRDD3. V shed 5 bases and J 7 bases; nucleotides not matched to a gene: 23. CDR1 is TSWWSYY and CDR2 is QGS in the germline V gene. The length of the CDR3 is 19 residues. The chain's CDR3 is CALGPIPSHALGDEGKLIF. DNA of the CDR3: TGTGCTCTTGGGCCCATACCTTCTCACGCTCTGGGGGATGAAGGTAAACTCATCTTT.

The chain links TRDV1 to TRDJ1; 9 nucleotides match TRDD2. This CDR3 region has 17 residues. V was pared by 4 bases and J by 3 bases, with 12 bases of the junction left unmatched. Germline V gene lookup returns CDR1 TSWWSYY and CDR2 QGS. The CDR3 sequence is CALGACLPTREADKLIF. In DNA, the CDR3 is TGTGCTCTTGGGGCCTGCCTTCCTACCAGGGAAGCCGATAAACTCATCTTT.

The chain employs TRDV1 and TRDJ1; D is perhaps TRDD3 (6 bases). V gave up 4 bases and J gave up 0 bases, with 21 bases separating them. Germline V gene data show CDR1 as TSWWSYY and CDR2 as QGS. CDR3 length: 18 residues. The CDR3 DNA reads as TGTGCTCTTGGGGGATATATGGTTGGGGGCCTTTACACCGATAAACTCATCTTT. This encodes CALGGYMVGGLYTDKLIF.

The chain employs TRDV2 and TRDJ1, with 10 bases lining up with TRDD3. In germline, CDR1 is GEAIGNYY, CDR2 EKD. This CDR3 has 19 amino acids. V lost 3 bases and J lost 0; bases outside the gene matches: 15. The CDR3 bases are TGTGCCTGTGACTCATTACTGGGGGATTCCTTCCCTAACACCGATAAACTCATCTTT. Its protein product is CACDSLLGDSFPNTDKLIF.

The chain carries TRDV1 and TRDJ1; 10 nucleotides align to TRDD3. The V gene's germline CDR1 is TSWWSYY and CDR2 QGS. J gave up 2 bases and V 5 bases, and 38 bases lay outside the gene matches. The CDR3 spans 26 residues. This CDR3 reads CALGNVPSAPATDWGILETRTDKLIF. CDR3 sequence (DNA): TGTGCTCTTGGGAACGTTCCTTCAGCTCCGGCAACGGACTGGGGGATCCTCGAAACCCGAACCGATAAACTCATCTTT.

In this sample, this clone turned up a few times. The V call is TRDV1, the J call TRDJ1; 10 bases are shared with TRDD3. This CDR3 comprises 20 residues. CDR1 TSWWSYY and CDR2 QGS come from the germline V gene. J was trimmed by 5 bases and V by 0 bases; bases with no gene match: 18. CDR3 sequence (DNA): TGTGCTCTTGGGGAACTATGCCGTACTGGGGGATGCAGGAGGATGGATAAACTCATCTTT. Amino acid sequence: CALGELCRTGGCRRMDKLIF.

This clone turned up a few times. The chain is built from TRDV1 and TRDJ1, with D possibly being TRDD3 (5 bases). The CDR3 loop spans 18 amino acids. Trimming stripped 1 base from V and 0 bases from J, with 18 bases between. Germline lookup yields CDR1 TSWWSYY and CDR2 QGS. The CDR3 nucleotides read TGTGCTCTTGGGGAACCCCCTCCGAAGGGGAGGTACACCGATAAACTCATCTTT. Translating it yields CALGEPPPKGRYTDKLIF.

The genes are TRDV1 and TRDJ1, with D maybe TRDD2 (5 bases). Germline V gene data show CDR1 as TSWWSYY and CDR2 as QGS. The CDR3 is 16 residues long. The V end was cut by 5 bases, the J end by 0 bases, with 16 bases between. This CDR3 is CALGSLRAAYTDKLIF. In nucleotides, the CDR3 is TGTGCTCTTGGGTCCCTTCGGGCCGCCTACACCGATAAACTCATCTTT.

V and J are TRDV1 and TRDJ1; D gene ambiguous. Trimming left V 6 bases short and J 0 bases short, with 14 bases between. Germline V gene lookup returns CDR1 TSWWSYY and CDR2 QGS. This CDR3 is 15 amino acids long. CDR3 residues: CALGGLGLYTDKLIF. The CDR3 nucleotides read TGTGCTCTTGGAGGGTTAGGGCTGTACACCGATAAACTCATCTTT.

This clone was observed a handful of times. This sequence joins TRDV1 and TRDJ1; 12 bases align to TRDD3. Germline loops: CDR1 TSWWSYY, CDR2 QGS. V lost 3 bases and J lost 0; bases outside the gene matches: 11. This CDR3 is 19 amino acids long. CDR3 sequence reads: CALGEPTGGYHLYTDKLIF. CDR3 bases: TGTGCTCTTGGGGAGCCGACTGGGGGATACCATCTGTACACCGATAAACTCATCTTT.

This sequence joins TRDV3 and TRDJ1; the match to TRDD3 covers 8 bases. With 3 bases clipped from V and 0 bases from J, the junction kept 15 bases outside the gene matches. The CDR3 has 17 residues. In germline, CDR1 is TVYSNPD, CDR2 GDNSRS (reference sequence). The CDR3 protein is CAFPDRPWGMHTDKLIF. The CDR3 region has the DNA TGTGCCTTCCCCGATCGCCCTTGGGGGATGCACACCGATAAACTCATCTTT.

Only a few counts were recorded for this clone. The chain combines TRDV1 with TRDJ1; 7 bases line up with TRDD3. Trimming took 7 bases from V and 0 from J; bases not matched to a gene: 17. The CDR3 length is 18 residues. Germline-derived CDR1 and CDR2 are TSWWSYY and QGS. CDR3 amino acids: CALAERWGSPTYTDKLIF. CDR3 bases: TGTGCTCTTGCCGAGAGGTGGGGGAGCCCCACGTACACCGATAAACTCATCTTT.

J is TRDJ1 and V is TRDV1; D perhaps matches TRDD3 (10 bases). Germline CDR1 reads TSWWSYY; CDR2 reads QGS. This CDR3 contains 18 residues. The V and J ends lost 9 bases and 0 bases respectively, with 26 bases between them. This CDR3 reads CALLPTCTGGSNTDKLIF. The CDR3 DNA follows: TGTGCTCTCCTTCCTACCTGTACTGGGGGATCCAACACCGATAAACTCATCTTT.

This clone has just a few counts. The V gene is TRDV1, the J gene TRDJ1, with 10 bases matching TRDD3. Germline V CDR1 and CDR2: TSWWSYY, QGS. This CDR3 has 18 residues. The V and J ends lost 3 bases and 0 bases, in that order; junction bases with no gene match: 10. The CDR3 sequence is CALGESSSTGGYTDKLIF. The CDR3 DNA sequence: TGTGCTCTTGGGGAGTCTTCCTCCACTGGGGGATACACCGATAAACTCATCTTT.

This clone has a handful of counts. J is TRDJ1 and V is TRDV1; 7 nucleotides align to TRDD3. The CDR3 sequence is 17 residues long. Per germline, CDR1 TSWWSYY and CDR2 QGS. V was clipped by 1 base and J by 0 bases; unmatched bases: 8. The CDR3 DNA follows: TGTGCTCTTGGGGAACATGACGCTGGGGGTTACACCGATAAACTCATCTTT. Its translation is CALGEHDAGGYTDKLIF.

The chain carries TRDV1 and TRDJ1, with TRDD3 identical over 11 bases. V lost 9 bases to trimming and J lost 11 bases; unmatched junction nucleotides: 26. CDR3 length: 18 amino acids. The germline gives CDR1 TSWWSYY, CDR2 QGS. CDR3 loop: CALPVPALGMGDTLGLIF. The CDR3 DNA sequence: TGTGCTCTCCCAGTTCCAGCCCTTGGGATGGGGGATACGCTAGGTCTCATCTTT.

This clone appeared a few times. The chain has TRDV1 and TRDJ1, with 11 bases lining up with TRDD3. Germline-derived CDR1 and CDR2 are TSWWSYY and QGS. The V segment lost 3 bases and the J segment 2 bases; nucleotides outside the gene matches: 14. The CDR3 consists of 19 residues. The CDR3 loop reads CALGDTSVLGDSLTDKLIF. CDR3 DNA: TGTGCTCTTGGGGATACTTCCGTACTGGGGGATAGTTTAACCGATAAACTCATCTTT.

The chain couples TRDV2 to TRDJ1, with 9 positions matching TRDD3. The CDR3 extends over 23 amino acids. Unmatched junction bases numbered 33, after V lost 5 bases and J lost 3 bases. Germline CDR1 is GEAIGNYY and CDR2 is EKD. CDR3 region: CACGRCPCNLPYWGTLKPDKLIF. The CDR3 DNA reads TGTGCCTGTGGCCGATGCCCGTGCAACCTTCCCTACTGGGGGACACTAAAGCCCGATAAACTCATCTTT.

The V call is TRDV1, the J call TRDJ1, with 8 bases lining up with TRDD2. V gave up 9 bases and J gave up 3 bases; unmatched junction bases: 6. The CDR3 length is 13 residues. Germline CDR1 is TSWWSYY and CDR2 is QGS. The CDR3 DNA is TGTGCTCTCACCCTTCCTAGTCCCGATAAACTCATCTTT. Encoded protein: CALTLPSPDKLIF.

This clone was detected only a few times. The gene calls are TRDV1 and TRDJ1, with a tentative D call TRDD2 (5 bases). The CDR3 extends over 18 amino acids. The germline V gene has CDR1 TSWWSYY and CDR2 QGS. Trimming took 0 bases from V and 0 from J, leaving 17 bases between them. CDR3 sequence: CALGELRTLHPYTDKLIF. The CDR3 nucleotides are TGTGCTCTTGGGGAACTTCGGACCCTACACCCTTACACCGATAAACTCATCTTT.